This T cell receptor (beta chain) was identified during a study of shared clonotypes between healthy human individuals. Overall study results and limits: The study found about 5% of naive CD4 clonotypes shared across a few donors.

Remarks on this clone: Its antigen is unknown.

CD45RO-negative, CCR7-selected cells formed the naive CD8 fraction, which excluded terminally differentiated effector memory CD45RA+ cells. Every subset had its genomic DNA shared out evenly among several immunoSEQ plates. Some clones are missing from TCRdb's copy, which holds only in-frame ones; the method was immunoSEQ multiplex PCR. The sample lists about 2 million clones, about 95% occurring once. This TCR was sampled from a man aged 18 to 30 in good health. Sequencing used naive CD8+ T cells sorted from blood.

The CDR3 protein is CASSYSRPNTGELFF. The CDR3 DNA follows: TGTGCCAGCAGTTACTCGAGACCGAACACCGGGGAGCTGTTTTTT. The V call is TRBV6-6, the J call TRBJ2-2; no firm D call. V was shortened by 0 bases and J by 0 bases, with 5 bases between the two germline ends. This CDR3 has 15 residues. The germline gives CDR1 MNHNY, CDR2 SVGAGI (reference sequence).